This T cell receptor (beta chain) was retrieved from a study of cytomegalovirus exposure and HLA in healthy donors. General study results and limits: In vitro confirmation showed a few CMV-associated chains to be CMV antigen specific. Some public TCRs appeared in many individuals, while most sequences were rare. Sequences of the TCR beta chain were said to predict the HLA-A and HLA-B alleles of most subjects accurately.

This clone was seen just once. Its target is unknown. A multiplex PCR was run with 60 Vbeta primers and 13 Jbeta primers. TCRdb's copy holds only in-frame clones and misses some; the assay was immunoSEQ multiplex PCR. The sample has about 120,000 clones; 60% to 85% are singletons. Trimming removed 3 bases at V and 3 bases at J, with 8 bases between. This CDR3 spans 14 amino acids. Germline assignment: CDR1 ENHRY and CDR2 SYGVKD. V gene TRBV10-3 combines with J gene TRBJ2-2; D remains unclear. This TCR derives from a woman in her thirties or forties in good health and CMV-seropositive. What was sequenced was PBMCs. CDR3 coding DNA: TGTGCCATCAGTGATTGGCAGGACACCGGGGAGCTGTTTTTT. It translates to CAISDWQDTGELFF.